This T cell receptor beta chain originates from a study of shared clonotypes between healthy human individuals. Broader study findings: For sorted subsets, rarefaction showed incomplete sequencing despite large depth.

Germline assignment: CDR1 SGHTA and CDR2 FQGNSA. V shed 5 bases, J shed 1 base, and the junction held 10 bases outside the gene matches. The CDR3 spans 17 residues. Deep was the level used in running the assay. Libraries were prepared by immunoSEQ multiplex PCR; TCRdb keeps only in-frame clonotypes and omits some of them. Of 2,500,000 or so clones detected, 85% to 95% appear once; the ten largest clones hold roughly 0.34%. Comment on this clone: No antigen is known for it.

The receptor was derived from a man younger than 35 in good health. Some clones in this sample may be carry-over from other donors' samples. The sequenced material came from naive CD4+ T cells from PBMCs. Regarding subset: CD45RA+ positively selected. The rearrangement uses TRBV7-2 and TRBJ1-4; 7 nucleotides match TRBD1. The CDR3 coding sequence is TGTGCCAGCAGCCCCCGACAGGGTGCCCGAACTAATGAAAAACTGTTTTTT. It translates to CASSPRQGARTNEKLFF.